This paragraph reports one T cell receptor beta chain. Its antigen is unidentified. Indicated treatment: 15 to 20 received Ad26.COV2.S at low or high dose, single or two shots; several received placebo; per-sample allocation not given. The study sampled participants on day 63 after the first vaccine or placebo injection. Ad26 vector vaccine expressed Wuhan-strain SARS-CoV-2 spike. Germline V gives CDR1 GTSNPN, CDR2 SVGIG (reference sequence). Trimming cost V 3 bases and J 4 bases, with 15 bases left between them. The CDR3 has 14 residues. This sample is part of a study of Ad26.COV2.S vaccination and SARS-CoV-2 variants. Study-level findings and limits: Recipients of vaccine and of placebo showed similar breadth of their non-spike TCR repertoires.

Method: immunoSEQ multiplex PCR; TCRdb's copy keeps in-frame clones and lacks some. The table has approximately 300,000 clones, 70% to 90% seen once. The chain couples TRBV30 to TRBJ1-2; maybe TRBD1 (6 bases). The TCR comes from a person between 18 and 65 years old who received the Ad26.COV2.S COVID-19 vaccine or a placebo. This specimen was peripheral blood, taken in a trial of Ad26.COV2.S vaccine versus placebo. The chain's CDR3 is CAWRGGGRGYGYTF. CDR3 bases: TGTGCCTGGAGGGGAGGGGGAAGGGGCTATGGCTACACCTTC.